A selection of T cell receptor beta chains follows, all from one sample in a study of shared clonotypes between healthy human individuals. Profiled with immunoSEQ multiplex PCR; TCRdb holds only in-frame clones, not every one. The repertoire holds millions of clones, with approximately 95% as singletons. Sequenced input: naive CD4+ T cells sorted from blood. These receptors were obtained from a man aged 18 to 30 in good health. Both conserved end residues are trimmed from each CDR3. The order of the fields is CDR3 length, clone size, V gene, J gene, CDR3 protein. A clone size is listed for some rows: how often the clone was seen (once, few, many), or a class if it is expanded.

13,-,TRBV5-1,TRBJ1-6,ASSNDGDYNSPLH
8,-,TRBV5-5,TRBJ2-1,ASSLGGQF
11,-,TRBV9,TRBJ2-5,ASSAGLVETQY
12,-,TRBV5-1,TRBJ2-3,ASSFGLAEGSQY
11,-,TRBV29-1,TRBJ1-1,SVDANMNTEAF
12,-,TRBV5-1,TRBJ1-3,ASSLGGPGNTIY
16,-,TRBV7-2,TRBJ2-2,ASSPGLAGGPNTGELF
14,-,TRBV5-1,TRBJ2-5,ASSLVFGQSQETQY
13,-,TRBV5-1,TRBJ2-3,ASSRSGGPGDTQY
13,-,TRBV7-3,TRBJ2-1,ASSLDRGSYNEQF
11,-,TRBV10-1,TRBJ2-1,ASSRGRASEQF
13,-,TRBV14,TRBJ1-4,ASSPRTSTNEKLF
12,-,TRBV30,TRBJ1-1,AWRTSSRSGEAF
11,-,TRBV11-3,TRBJ2-7,ASSVSRAGEQY
10,-,TRBV10-3,TRBJ2-5,ATRGSPETQY
11,-,TRBV30,TRBJ2-7,AWARDSSYEQY
12,-,TRBV14,TRBJ2-1,ASSPGPASDEQF
11,-,TRBV6-5,TRBJ2-3,ASSLGETDTQY
14,-,TRBV9,TRBJ2-5,ASSPRQGAPRETQY
10,-,TRBV10-2,TRBJ2-1,ASSGGHNEQF
13,-,TRBV5-1,TRBJ2-3,ASSLDGPVSGTQY
16,-,TRBV28,TRBJ1-4,ASSLLTPGGRSNEKLF
9,-,TRBV19,TRBJ2-3,ASSLTDTQY
15,-,TRBV14,TRBJ1-6,ASSQISSAVYNSPLH
13,-,TRBV4-3,TRBJ2-3,ASSRRTVGTDTQY
11,once,TRBV21-1,TRBJ1-4,ASSKADGRQGS
16,-,TRBV11-2,TRBJ2-6,ASSPRGRGNSGANVLT
16,-,TRBV6-1,TRBJ2-5,ASSDRMPSEVNGETQY
13,-,TRBV5-4,TRBJ1-2,ASSQSQGNNYGYT
10,-,TRBV5-6,TRBJ1-1,ASSLGTREAF
11,-,TRBV7-2,TRBJ2-7,ASSLARDYEQY
12,-,TRBV7-2,TRBJ1-5,ASSQGALYQPQH
12,few,TRBV2,TRBJ1-3,ASSDDRLRHTIY
15,-,TRBV30,TRBJ2-1,AFLKPRTSGTYNEQF
12,-,TRBV7-8,TRBJ2-7,ASSSPGEYNEQY
14,once,TRBV7-2,TRBJ2-5,ASSRLGSSTKETQY
12,-,TRBV6-5,TRBJ2-1,ASSRADPVDEQF
11,-,TRBV11-2,TRBJ2-7,ASTPMDPYEQY
11,-,TRBV9,TRBJ2-3,ASSAIVADTQY
11,-,TRBV2,TRBJ2-7,ASSTVENYEQY